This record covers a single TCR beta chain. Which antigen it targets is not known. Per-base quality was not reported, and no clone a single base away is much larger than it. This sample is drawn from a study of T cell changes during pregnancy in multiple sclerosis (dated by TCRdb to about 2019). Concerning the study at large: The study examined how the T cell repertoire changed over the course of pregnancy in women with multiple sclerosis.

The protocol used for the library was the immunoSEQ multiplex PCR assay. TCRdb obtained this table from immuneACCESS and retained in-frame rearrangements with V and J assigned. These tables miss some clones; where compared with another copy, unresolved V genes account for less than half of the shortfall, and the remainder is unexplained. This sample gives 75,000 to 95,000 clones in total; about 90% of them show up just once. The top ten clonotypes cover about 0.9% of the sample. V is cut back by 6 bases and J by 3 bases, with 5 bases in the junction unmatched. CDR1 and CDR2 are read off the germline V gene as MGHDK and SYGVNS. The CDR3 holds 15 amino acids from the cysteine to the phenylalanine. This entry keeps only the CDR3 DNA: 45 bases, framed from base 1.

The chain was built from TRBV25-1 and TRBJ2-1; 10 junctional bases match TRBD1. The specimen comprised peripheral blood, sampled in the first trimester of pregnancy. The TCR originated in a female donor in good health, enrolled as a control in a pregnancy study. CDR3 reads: CASSKGQGLYNEQFF. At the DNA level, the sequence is TGTGCCAGCAGCAAGGGACAGGGGCTCTACAATGAGCAGTTCTTC.